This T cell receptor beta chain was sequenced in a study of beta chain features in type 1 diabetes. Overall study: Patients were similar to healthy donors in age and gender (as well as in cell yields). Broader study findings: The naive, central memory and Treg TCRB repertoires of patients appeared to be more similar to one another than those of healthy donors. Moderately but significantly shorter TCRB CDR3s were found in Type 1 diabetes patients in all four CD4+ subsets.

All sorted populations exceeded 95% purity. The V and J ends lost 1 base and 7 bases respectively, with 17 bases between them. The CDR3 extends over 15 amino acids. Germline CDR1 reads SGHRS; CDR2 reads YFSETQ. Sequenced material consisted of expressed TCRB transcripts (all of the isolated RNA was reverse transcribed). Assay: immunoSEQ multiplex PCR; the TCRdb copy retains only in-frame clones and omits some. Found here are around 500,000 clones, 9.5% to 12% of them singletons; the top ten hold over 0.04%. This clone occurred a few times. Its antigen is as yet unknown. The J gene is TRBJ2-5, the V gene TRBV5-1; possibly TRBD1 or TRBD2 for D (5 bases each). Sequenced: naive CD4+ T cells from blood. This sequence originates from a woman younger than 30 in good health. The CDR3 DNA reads TGCGCCAGCAGCTTGCTCGGTCAGGGTGGAGGGACCCAGTACTTC. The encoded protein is CASSLLGQGGGTQYF.